This T cell receptor beta chain was captured in a study of monozygotic twins with cystic fibrosis. The protocol was immunoSEQ multiplex PCR, while the TCRdb copy is restricted to in-frame clones and leaves out a portion. Among around 20,000 clones listed, more than 80% were seen once. The study's findings and limits: Unrelated CF individuals shared fewer identical clonotypes than monozygotic CF twins.

A word on this clone: Its antigen is unknown.

The V and J ends lost 1 base and 6 bases, in that order; junction bases with no gene match: 14. The CDR3 runs 17 residues. Per germline, CDR1 LGHNA and CDR2 YSLEER. This TCR was sampled from a girl aged 2-10 years with cystic fibrosis. What was sequenced was blood. The chain combines TRBV4-3 with TRBJ1-2, with 7 positions matching TRBD1. DNA of the CDR3: TGCGCCAGCAGCCAAGGTACTGGTGACAGGGCATCGGATGGCTACACCTTC. Its translation: CASSQGTGDRASDGYTF.